The rows below give T cell receptor beta chains drawn from one sample of a study of blood T cell repertoires in COVID-19. Sequencing was performed with immunoSEQ multiplex PCR; in TCRdb, only in-frame clones are kept and a portion is missing. The table has some 340,000 clones, approximately 91% seen once. The sequencing input was PBMCs or T cells enriched from blood (not recorded which). All receptors derive from a woman under 40 who had been exposed to COVID-19. CDR3s include the opening cysteine and the closing phenylalanine or tryptophan.

V gene	J gene	CDR3 protein
TRBV5-1	TRBJ1-2	CASSLALGTGGGYGYTF
TRBV30	TRBJ2-3	CAWSVAGGTDTQYF
TRBV4-2	TRBJ1-1	CASSQRQGGYTEAFF
TRBV24-1	TRBJ2-1	CATSDPSGDRSYNEQFF
TRBV10-2	TRBJ2-1	CASMRAAGGSFEQFF
TRBV4-1	TRBJ1-4	CASSPPRGRGGNEKLFF
TRBV5-5	TRBJ2-3	CASSLEVGRGYF
TRBV7-3	TRBJ1-6	CASSPAAGASPLHF
TRBV3-1/TRBV3-2	TRBJ1-5	CASSQGVRGNQPQHF
TRBV9	TRBJ1-2	CASSVVVGQIHGYTF
TRBV29-1	TRBJ2-5	CSGRLGQETQYF
TRBV4-1	TRBJ2-7	CASSQGWLAGAYEQYF
TRBV4-2	TRBJ2-3	CASSQALAGTFTDTQYF
TRBV9	TRBJ1-6	CASSFRDRNSPLHF
TRBV7-3	TRBJ2-7	CASSPGSGGEQYF
TRBV5-1	TRBJ1-3	CASSSSSGNTIYF
TRBV6-5	TRBJ2-7	CASSYGQTGRYEQYF
TRBV7-2	TRBJ1-2	CASSPGDRLHYGYTF